These 9 T cell receptor beta chains share one sample of origin, sequenced in a study of T cell responses to AZD1222 COVID-19 vaccine. Profiling relied on immunoSEQ multiplex PCR, and the TCRdb table lists in-frame clones only, not all of them. The profile shows under 45,000 clones, about nine tenths of them singletons. The sequences come from peripheral blood, collected 28 days after the second dose of the MenACWY control vaccine. These receptors all stem from an adult who received the MenACWY meningococcal vaccine as a control.

This chain links TRBV15 with TRBJ1-1; TRBD1 aligns across 7 bases. The CDR3 totals 15 residues. Germline loops: CDR1 LNHNV, CDR2 YYDKDF (reference sequence). J gave up 1 base and V 5 bases, and 7 bases lay outside the gene matches. The DNA for the CDR3 is TGTGCCACCAGCCGGGACAGACTGGCGAACACTGAAGCTTTCTTT. It encodes CATSRDRLANTEAFF.

The chain carries TRBV4-1 and TRBJ2-7, with TRBD2 matching over 9 bases. The CDR3 covers 15 residues. V lost 0 bases to trimming and J lost 11 bases; unmatched junction nucleotides: 11. Germline-derived CDR1 and CDR2 are MGHRA and YSYEKL. The CDR3 sequence: CASSQDILAGLRKYF. CDR3 DNA sequence: TGCGCCAGCAGCCAAGACATACTAGCGGGCCTGAGGAAGTACTTC.

The rearrangement uses TRBV27 and TRBJ2-7, with D perhaps being TRBD1 or TRBD2 (5 bases each). CDR3 length: 11 amino acids. The V end was cut by 4 bases, the J end by 11 bases, with 12 bases between. From germline, CDR1 is MNHEY and CDR2 SMNVEV (reference sequence). As DNA, the CDR3 is TGTGCCAGCAGTTCAGGGACCGGAGAGTACTTC. The encoded protein is CASSSGTGEYF.

The chain couples TRBV28 to TRBJ2-2; 8 nucleotides align to TRBD1. The ends lost 6 bases at V and 6 bases at J; junction bases unmatched: 3. Looked up from germline, CDR1 is MDHEN and CDR2 is SYDVKM. The CDR3 sequence is 13 residues long. This chain's CDR3 is CASRDRVSGELFF. CDR3 nucleotide sequence: TGTGCCAGCAGGGACAGGGTTTCCGGGGAGCTGTTTTTT.

A single count supports this clone. This sequence joins TRBV6-2 or TRBV6-3 and TRBJ2-1; 8 nucleotides agree with TRBD2. The CDR3 spans 15 residues. J lost 10 bases, V lost 2 bases, and 10 bases had no gene match. CDR1 is MNHEY, CDR2 SVGEGT, per germline. The chain's CDR3 is CASSYLPGGPEEQFF. Here the CDR3 DNA reads TGTGCCAGCAGTTACCTGCCGGGAGGGCCCGAGGAGCAGTTCTTC.

This sequence joins TRBV20-1 and TRBJ2-7, with 9 bases lining up with TRBD2. CDR1 and CDR2 (germline): DFQATT, SNEGSKA (reference sequence). V was clipped by 3 bases and J by 3 bases; unmatched bases: 15. This CDR3 region has 17 residues. The CDR3 region has the DNA TGCAGTGCTAGTCAATCCCCCGGGACTAGCCTAAACTACGAGCAGTACTTC. Protein product: CSASQSPGTSLNYEQYF.

To note about this clone: Without the conserved terminal phenylalanine or tryptophan, this CDR3 likely stems from a read error. The DNA is left out, because the CDR3 cannot be placed on it with certainty; the CDR3 is given as TCRdb lists it. This chain uses TRBV29-1 with TRBJ2-7; the table's D call, TRBD2, was not checked against the DNA. The CDR3 adds up to 8 amino acids, both ends counted. Per the germline V gene, CDR1 is SQVTM and CDR2 is ANQGSEA. The CDR3 reads CSVIRERD.

This clone has only one observation. This chain connects TRBV7-9 to TRBJ2-7; tentative D call: TRBD1 (5 bases). Germline V gives CDR1 SEHNR, CDR2 FQNEAQ (reference sequence). Trimming stripped 4 bases from V and 0 bases from J, with 13 bases between. This CDR3 is built from 15 residues. The chain's CDR3 is CASSSTDLSSYEQYF. CDR3 coding DNA: TGTGCCAGCAGCTCGACAGACCTAAGCTCCTACGAGCAGTACTTC.

The CDR3 nucleotides read TGTGCCAGCACCCGCGATAGGAACTCTGGAAACACCATATATTTT. Protein product: CASTRDRNSGNTIYF. The rearrangement links TRBV6-5 to TRBJ1-3, with D uncertain. Germline loops: CDR1 MNHEY, CDR2 SVGAGI. V was shortened by 7 bases and J by 0 bases, with 13 bases between the two germline ends. The CDR3 has 15 residues.